This T cell receptor beta chain was documented in a study of T cells in Graves' hyperthyroidism and ophthalmopathy. Across the whole study: Before treatment of any kind, peripheral blood was taken at initial diagnosis.

On the basis of clinical symptoms, serum thyroxine and TRAb, thyroid ultrasound and orbital computed tomography, diagnoses were made. Study outcomes and limitations: The model identified upcoming ophthalmopathy a median 6.5 months ahead of onset.

RNA transcripts served as the template for amplifying TCR beta CDR3 regions. The HTBI set primed first-round TCR CDR3 RT-PCR. Each CDR3 protein is one row after TCRdb ran MiXCR on the multiplex PCR reads. The sample has about 400,000 distinct CDR3 sequences; around 14% are singletons. As for this clonotype: The antigen is undetermined.

Germline trimming cut 3 bases from V and 7 bases from J; bases unmatched to any gene: 9. The V gene's germline CDR1 is SGHRS and CDR2 YFSETQ. The CDR3 is 14 amino acids. This TCR was recovered from a woman aged 18-30 years with Graves' hyperthyroidism. This chain links TRBV5-1 with TRBJ1-2, with TRBD1 matching over 7 bases. Sequenced input: blood. CDR3 residues: CASSSGQAEGGYTF. The CDR3 nucleotides are TGCGCCAGCAGCTCTGGACAGGCTGAGGGTGGCTACACCTTC.